Below are 6 T cell receptor beta chains sequenced from a single sample in a study of T-cell reconstitution after alpha-beta-depleted transplantation in children. Unique molecular identifiers were used to barcode this TCRbeta library. MiXCR was run by TCRdb on the PCR reads, yielding one entry per CDR3 protein. This table has over 450,000 distinct CDR3 sequences, roughly a tenth appearing once. The sample in question was PBMCs, obtained before TCRalphabeta/CD19-depleted stem cell transplant. Receptors were obtained from a child aged 2-9 years with inherited bone marrow failure, due to receive a stem cell transplant.

The chain employs TRBV27 and TRBJ2-1, with 9 positions matching TRBD2. V dropped 6 bases and J dropped 0; count of bases not matched to a gene: 18. The CDR3 is 20 residues long. Germline-derived CDR1 and CDR2 are MNHEY and SMNVEV (reference sequence). The CDR3 coding sequence is TGTGCCAGCAGCCCTACGAGGCGGGAGGGCACCTCAAGCTCCTACAATGAGCAGTTCTTC. Encoded protein: CASSPTRREGTSSSYNEQFF.

This clonotype was counted ten times or more. The J gene is TRBJ2-7, the V gene TRBV30; 9 nucleotides line up with TRBD2. The CDR3 sequence is 13 residues long. CDR1 is GTSNPN, CDR2 SVGIG, per germline (reference sequence). The V and J ends lost 3 bases and 1 base, in that order; junction bases with no gene match: 1. The CDR3 reads CAWRTSGSYEQYF. DNA of the CDR3: TGTGCCTGGAGGACTAGCGGTTCCTACGAGCAGTACTTC.

This chain links TRBV12-3 or TRBV12-4 with TRBJ1-5, with D hard to call. The CDR3 runs to 13 residues. The germline V and J ends were trimmed by 3 bases and 5 bases, with 8 bases remaining between them. CDR3 sequence: CASSLVEYQPQHF. The CDR3 DNA reads TGTGCCAGCAGTTTGGTAGAGTATCAGCCCCAGCATTTT.

In this sample, this clonotype turned up many times. The chain uses TRBV7-2 and TRBJ2-7, with D tentatively TRBD1 (7 bases). From germline, CDR1 is SGHTA and CDR2 FQGNSA. V lost 3 bases and J 6 bases, leaving 12 bases between the germline ends. CDR3 length: 13 amino acids. Written as DNA, the CDR3 is TGTGCCAGCAGCTTTGCAGGGGGGCCCGAGCAGTACTTC. Encoded protein: CASSFAGGPEQYF.

To note about this clonotype: A much larger clone lies one base from this, so it may be a read error. The chain uses TRBV18 and TRBJ2-1; unclear D gene. Germline V gene data show CDR1 as KGHSH and CDR2 as LQKENI. The ends were cut back, 3 bases at V and 6 bases at J, with 9 bases in the middle. This CDR3 is built from 13 residues. The CDR3 nucleotides read TGTGCCAGCTCACCCCCACAGAGCAATGAGCAGTTCTTC. This gives the protein CASSPPQSNEQFF.

Comment on this clonotype: It may be a read error: a sequence one base away is much more abundant. The chain has TRBV30 and TRBJ2-7; D unresolved. Trimming removed 0 bases at V and 5 bases at J, with 8 bases between. Germline loops: CDR1 GTSNPN, CDR2 SVGIG (reference sequence). The CDR3 extends over 12 amino acids. The CDR3 DNA reads as TGTGCCTGGAGTGTACCAGGTCACGAGCAGTACTTC. This codes for CAWSVPGHEQYF.